The entry that follows covers one T cell receptor (beta chain) sequence. Antigen specificity is unknown. The PCR contained 60 Vbeta and 13 Jbeta primers. Repertoires were generated with immunoSEQ multiplex PCR, while TCRdb's copy carries only in-frame clones and drops some. The sample gives under 200,000 clones, approximately 78% of which show up once; less than 0.85% is in the top ten. The sample is drawn from a study of cytomegalovirus exposure and HLA in healthy donors. General observations from the study: One later analysis reportedly identified an Asian-associated ancestry cluster that showed fewer N-insertions than the 666-donor mean. Three CMV-associated chains proved CMV antigen-specific in vitro. TRBV6-2, TRBV6-3 and some other V segments were excluded as indistinguishable.

The CDR3 is made up of 14 amino acids. The V end was cut by 5 bases, the J end by 10 bases, with 19 bases between. Germline values: CDR1 MNHEY, CDR2 SMNVEV (reference sequence). Sequencing was done on a sample of PBMCs. The chain carries TRBV27 and TRBJ2-3, with unresolved D. This clonotype was obtained from a woman between 18 and 29 years old in good health and CMV-seronegative. The CDR3 reads CASSPLLEVAPQYF. The DNA for the CDR3 is TGTGCCAGCAGTCCCTTGCTTGAGGTGGCCCCGCAGTATTTT.